The present entry profiles one TCR beta chain with its context. The antigen remains undetermined. The germline V gene has CDR1 SGHRS and CDR2 YFSETQ. Trimming at V came to 1 base and at J to 4 bases, leaving 14 bases not matched to a gene. CDR3 length: 17 residues. These data come from a study of T cell responses to AZD1222 COVID-19 vaccine. Data came from immunoSEQ multiplex PCR; TCRdb stores just in-frame clones and leaves some out. The sample has 95,000 to 150,000 clones; more than 80% are singletons. Overall study results and limits: Across spike, vaccine-associated CD4 TCRs were found, dominant at 160-218 and 743-854. Most donors were white British, females outnumbered males, and clonal diversity was possibly underestimated. Targeting of unmutated variant regions was reportedly seen in nearly half of spike-specific TCRs. The peak T cell response came first, and repertoires were sampled only after it.

This chain links TRBV5-1 with TRBJ2-7; the match to TRBD1 covers 7 bases. The sequences come from peripheral blood, collected 28 days after the second AZD1222 dose. This TCR derives from an adult who received the AZD1222 COVID-19 vaccine. The CDR3 is CASSLPPPGQFLYEQYF. The CDR3 bases are TGCGCCAGCAGCTTGCCACCACCGGGACAGTTCTTGTACGAGCAGTACTTC.